This passage covers 8 T cell receptor beta chains from one sample sequenced in a study of blood T cell repertoires in COVID-19. Profiled with immunoSEQ multiplex PCR; TCRdb holds only in-frame clones, not every one. The sample holds more than 200,000 clones, approximately 89% seen once. The sample comprised peripheral blood. These receptor sequences come from a woman in her twenties or thirties with COVID-19, enrolled during active disease.

The DNA of the CDR3 is TGTGCCAGCAGTTCCGCTACAGGGTCTGGAAACACCATATATTTT. Protein sequence: CASSSATGSGNTIYF. The chain is built from TRBV25-1 and TRBJ1-3; D is possibly TRBD1 (6 bases). This CDR3 region has 15 residues. V dropped 5 bases and J dropped 1 base, with 12 bases sitting between them. In germline, CDR1 is MGHDK, CDR2 SYGVNS.

The chain combines TRBV19 with TRBJ1-1; the match to TRBD1 covers 9 bases. The CDR3 covers 14 residues. The V gene's germline CDR1 is LNHDA and CDR2 SQIVND (reference sequence). The junction had 9 bases not matched to a gene; V was cut back by 5 bases and J by 8 bases. The CDR3 loop is CASSVDRGGMEAFF. The CDR3 DNA is TGTGCCAGTAGTGTGGACAGGGGAGGGATGGAAGCTTTCTTT. Combining the CDR3 with reference TRBV19 and TRBJ1-1 gives the whole variable domain DGGITQSPKYLFRKEGQNVTLSCEQNLNHDAMYWYRQDPGQGLRLIYYSQIVNDFQKGDIAEGYSVSREKKESFPLTVTSAQKNPTAFYLCASSVDRGGMEAFFGQGTRLTVV.

This clone has a handful of counts. This chain links TRBV5-1 with TRBJ1-2, with D hard to call. Trimming pared 4 bases from V and 6 bases from J, leaving 10 bases between. This CDR3 is built from 12 residues. Germline CDR1 SGHRS, CDR2 YFSETQ. The CDR3 nucleotides read TGCGCCAGCAGCCCGGGATGGCATGGCTACACCTTC. Translation: CASSPGWHGYTF. The whole variable domain, filled in from reference TRBV5-1 and TRBJ1-2, reads KAGVTQTPRYLIKTRGQQVTLSCSPISGHRSVSWYQQTPGQGLQFLFEYFSETQRNKGNFPGRFSGRQFSNSRSEMNVSTLELGDSALYLCASSPGWHGYTFGSGTRLTVV.

The chain combines TRBV18 with TRBJ2-5, with 11 nucleotides matching TRBD1. CDR3 size: 16 residues. V was pared by 3 bases and J by 4 bases, with 7 bases of the junction left unmatched. Germline values: CDR1 KGHSH, CDR2 LQKENI. This CDR3 reads CASSPVADRGRETQYF. The CDR3 DNA reads TGTGCCAGCTCACCCGTAGCGGACAGGGGGCGAGAGACCCAGTACTTC.

CDR3 protein: CASRDRGLFEQFF. CDR3 DNA: TGTGCCAGTAGGGACAGGGGATTGTTTGAGCAGTTCTTC. This sequence joins TRBV2 and TRBJ2-1, with TRBD1 matching over 10 bases. Germline CDR1 is SNHLY and CDR2 is FYNNEI. The junction had 8 bases not matched to a gene; V was cut back by 9 bases and J by 9 bases. This CDR3 has 13 residues.

The rearrangement links TRBV7-2 to TRBJ2-1; TRBD2 matches 8 bases. Trimming cost V 8 bases and J 8 bases; bases outside gene matches: 14. Per the germline V gene, CDR1 is SGHTA and CDR2 is FQGNSA. CDR3 length: 15 residues. The CDR3 region has the DNA TGTGCCAGCTTCGGGGGAAGCGGGGGTGGGGATGAGCAGTTCTTC. It is translated as CASFGGSGGGDEQFF.

J is TRBJ1-1 and V is TRBV7-9, with 8 bases matching TRBD1. Germline CDR1 reads SEHNR; CDR2 reads FQNEAQ (reference sequence). V dropped 3 bases and J dropped 5; count of bases not matched to a gene: 11. The CDR3 contains 16 residues. The CDR3 DNA follows: TGTGCCAGCAGCTTTCCCCCCGACAGGGGCGGAACTGAAGCTTTCTTT. This sequence encodes CASSFPPDRGGTEAFF.

The CDR3 DNA is TGTGCCAGCAGTTTATCCCCCCGCGACAGGGCCTGGGACTATGGCTACACCTTC. Translated: CASSLSPRDRAWDYGYTF. The chain recombines TRBV27 with TRBJ1-2, with TRBD1 matching over 7 bases. The length of the CDR3 is 18 residues. The ends lost 0 bases at V and 3 bases at J; junction bases unmatched: 13. In germline, CDR1 is MNHEY, CDR2 SMNVEV (reference sequence).